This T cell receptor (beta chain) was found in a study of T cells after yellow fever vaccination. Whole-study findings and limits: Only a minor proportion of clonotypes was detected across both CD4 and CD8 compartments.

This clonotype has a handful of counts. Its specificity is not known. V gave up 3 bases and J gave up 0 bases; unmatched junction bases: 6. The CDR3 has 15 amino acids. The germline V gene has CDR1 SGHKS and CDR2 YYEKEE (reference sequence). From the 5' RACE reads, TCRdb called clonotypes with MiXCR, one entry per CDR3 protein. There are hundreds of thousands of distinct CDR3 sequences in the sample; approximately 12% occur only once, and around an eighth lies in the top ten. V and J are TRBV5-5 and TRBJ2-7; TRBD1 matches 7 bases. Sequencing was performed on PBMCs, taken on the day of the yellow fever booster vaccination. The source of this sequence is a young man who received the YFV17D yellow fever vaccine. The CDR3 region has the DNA TGTGCCAGCAGCTCTGCCGGGACAGCCTCCTACGAGCAGTACTTC. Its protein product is CASSSAGTASYEQYF.